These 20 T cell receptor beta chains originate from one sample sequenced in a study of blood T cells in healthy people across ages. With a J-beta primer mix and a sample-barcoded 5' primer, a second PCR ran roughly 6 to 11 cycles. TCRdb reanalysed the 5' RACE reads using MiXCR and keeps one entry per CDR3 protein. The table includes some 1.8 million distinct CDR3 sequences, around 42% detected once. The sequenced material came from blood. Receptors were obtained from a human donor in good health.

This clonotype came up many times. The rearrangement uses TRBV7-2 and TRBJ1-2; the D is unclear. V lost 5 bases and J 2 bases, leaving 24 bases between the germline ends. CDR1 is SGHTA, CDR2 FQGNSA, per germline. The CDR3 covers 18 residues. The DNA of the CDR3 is TGTGCCAGCAGCGACGTGTCCTGGACGGCCCCGAGCAACTATGGCTACACCTTC. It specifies CASSDVSWTAPSNYGYTF.

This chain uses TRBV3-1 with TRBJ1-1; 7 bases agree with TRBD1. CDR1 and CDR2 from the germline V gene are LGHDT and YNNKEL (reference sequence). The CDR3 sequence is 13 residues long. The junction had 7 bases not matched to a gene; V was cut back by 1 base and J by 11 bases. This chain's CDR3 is CASSQVFRGAAFF. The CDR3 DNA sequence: TGTGCCAGCAGCCAAGTCTTCAGGGGGGCGGCTTTCTTT.

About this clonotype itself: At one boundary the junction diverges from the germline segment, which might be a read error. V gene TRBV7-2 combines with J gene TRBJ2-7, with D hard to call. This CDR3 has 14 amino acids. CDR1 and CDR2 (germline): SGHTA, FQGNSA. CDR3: CAGSVRYKTYEQYF. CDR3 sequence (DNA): TGTGCCGGCAGCGTCCGGTATAAGACCTACGAGCAGTACTTC.

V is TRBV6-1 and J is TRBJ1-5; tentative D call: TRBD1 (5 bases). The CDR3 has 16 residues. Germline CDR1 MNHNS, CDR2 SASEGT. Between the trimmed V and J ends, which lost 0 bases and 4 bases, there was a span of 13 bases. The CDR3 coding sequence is TGTGCCAGCAGTGAAGCTATAGGGGATAGAAATCAGCCCCAGCATTTT. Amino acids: CASSEAIGDRNQPQHF.

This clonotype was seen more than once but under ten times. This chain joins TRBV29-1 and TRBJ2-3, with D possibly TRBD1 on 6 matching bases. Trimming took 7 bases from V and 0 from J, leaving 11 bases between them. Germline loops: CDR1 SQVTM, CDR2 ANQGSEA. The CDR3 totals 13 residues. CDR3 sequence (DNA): TGCAGCGGACAGGTTCCTAGCACAGATACGCAGTATTTT. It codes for CSGQVPSTDTQYF.

For the CDR3, the DNA is TGCAGCGGAATTATGAACACTGAAGCTTTCTTT. Its protein product is CSGIMNTEAFF. The chain recombines TRBV29-1 with TRBJ1-1; D call uncertain. CDR1 and CDR2 (germline): SQVTM, ANQGSEA. The CDR3 spans 11 residues. V was shortened by 7 bases and J by 0 bases, with 6 bases between the two germline ends.

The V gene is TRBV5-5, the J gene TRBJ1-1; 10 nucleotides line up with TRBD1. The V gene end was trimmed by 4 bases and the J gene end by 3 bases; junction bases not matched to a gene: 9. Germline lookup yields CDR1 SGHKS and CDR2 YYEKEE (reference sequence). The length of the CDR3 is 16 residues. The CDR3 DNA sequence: TGTGCCAGCAGCCCGCGACAGGGGGCATCGTACACTGAAGCTTTCTTT. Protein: CASSPRQGASYTEAFF.

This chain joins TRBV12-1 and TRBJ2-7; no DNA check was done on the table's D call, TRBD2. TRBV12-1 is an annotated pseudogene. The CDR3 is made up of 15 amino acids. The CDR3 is CASSFETSGDYEQYF. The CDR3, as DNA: TGTGCCAGCAGCTTTGAAACTAGCGGGGACTACGAGCAGTACTTC.

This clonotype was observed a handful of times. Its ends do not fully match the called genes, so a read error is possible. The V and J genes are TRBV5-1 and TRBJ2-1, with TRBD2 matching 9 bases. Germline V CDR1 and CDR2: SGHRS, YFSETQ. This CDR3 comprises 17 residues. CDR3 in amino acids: CAGSLEKGGGAFNEQFF. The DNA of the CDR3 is TGCGCCGGCAGCTTGGAAAAAGGCGGGGGGGCATTCAATGAGCAGTTCTTC.

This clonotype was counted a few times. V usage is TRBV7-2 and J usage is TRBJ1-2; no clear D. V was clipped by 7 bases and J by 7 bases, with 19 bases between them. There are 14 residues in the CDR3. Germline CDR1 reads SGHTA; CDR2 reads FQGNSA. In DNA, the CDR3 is TGTGCCAGCACCTCCTTACCCCACCCCGGTGGCTACACCTTC. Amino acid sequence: CASTSLPHPGGYTF.

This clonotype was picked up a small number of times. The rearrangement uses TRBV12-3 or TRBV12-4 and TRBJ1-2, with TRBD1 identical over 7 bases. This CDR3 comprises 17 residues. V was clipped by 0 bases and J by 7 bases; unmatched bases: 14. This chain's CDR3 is CASSLAPANRGGFGYTF. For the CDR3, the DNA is TGTGCCAGCAGTTTAGCCCCAGCAAACAGGGGAGGCTTTGGCTACACCTTC.

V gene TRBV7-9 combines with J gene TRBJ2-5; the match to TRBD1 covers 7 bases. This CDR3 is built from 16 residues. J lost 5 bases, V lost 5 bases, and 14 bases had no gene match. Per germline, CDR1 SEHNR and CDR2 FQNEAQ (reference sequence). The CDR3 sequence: CASSQKQGPPLETQYF. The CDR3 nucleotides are TGTGCCAGCAGCCAAAAACAGGGGCCTCCACTGGAGACCCAGTACTTC.

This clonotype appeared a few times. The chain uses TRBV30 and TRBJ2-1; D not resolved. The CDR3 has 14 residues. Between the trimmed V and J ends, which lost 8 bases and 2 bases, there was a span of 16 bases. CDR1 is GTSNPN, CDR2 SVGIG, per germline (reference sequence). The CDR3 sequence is CARIGFPTYNEQFF. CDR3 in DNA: TGTGCCCGGATCGGTTTTCCCACCTACAATGAGCAGTTCTTC. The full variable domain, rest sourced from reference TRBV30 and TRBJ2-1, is SQTIHQWPATLVQPVGSPLSLECTVEGTSNPNLYWYRQAAGRGLQLLFYSVGIGQISSEVPQNLSASRPQDRQFILSSKKLLLSDSGFYLCARIGFPTYNEQFFGPGTRLTVL.

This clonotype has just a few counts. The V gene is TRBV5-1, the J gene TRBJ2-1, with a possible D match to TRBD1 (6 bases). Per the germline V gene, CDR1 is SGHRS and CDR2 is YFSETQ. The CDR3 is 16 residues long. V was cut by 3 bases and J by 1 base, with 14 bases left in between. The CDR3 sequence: CASSSGGGLSYNEQFF. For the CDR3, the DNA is TGCGCCAGCAGCTCTGGTGGGGGCCTATCCTACAATGAGCAGTTCTTC.

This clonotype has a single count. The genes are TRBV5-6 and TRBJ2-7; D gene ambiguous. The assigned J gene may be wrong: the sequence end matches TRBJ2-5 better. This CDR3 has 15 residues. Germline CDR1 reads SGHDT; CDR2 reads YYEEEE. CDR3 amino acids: CASSILPSSSETQYF. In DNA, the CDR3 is TGTGCCAGCAGCATACTCCCTTCTTCATCGGAGACCCAGTACTTC.

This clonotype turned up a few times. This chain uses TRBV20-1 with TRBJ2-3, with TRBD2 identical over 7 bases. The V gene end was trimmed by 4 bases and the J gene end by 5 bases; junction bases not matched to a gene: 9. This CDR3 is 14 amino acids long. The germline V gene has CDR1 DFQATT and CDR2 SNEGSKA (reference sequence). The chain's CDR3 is CSATTSRVGDTQYF. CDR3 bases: TGCAGTGCTACGACTAGCAGAGTTGGAGATACGCAGTATTTT.

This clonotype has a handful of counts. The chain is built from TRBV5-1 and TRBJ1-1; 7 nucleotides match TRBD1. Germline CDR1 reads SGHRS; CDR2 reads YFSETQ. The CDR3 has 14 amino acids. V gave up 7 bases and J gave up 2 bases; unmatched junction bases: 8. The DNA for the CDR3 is TGCGCCAGCGCACAGGGGAACTTAAACACTGAAGCTTTCTTT. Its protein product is CASAQGNLNTEAFF.

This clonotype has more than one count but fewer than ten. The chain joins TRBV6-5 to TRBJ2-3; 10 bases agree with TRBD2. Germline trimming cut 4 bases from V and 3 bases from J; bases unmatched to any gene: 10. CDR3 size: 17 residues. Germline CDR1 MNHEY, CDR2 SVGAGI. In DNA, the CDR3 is TGTGCCAGCAGTTCCCTAGCGGGAGCACCCAATACAGATACGCAGTATTTT. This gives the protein CASSSLAGAPNTDTQYF.

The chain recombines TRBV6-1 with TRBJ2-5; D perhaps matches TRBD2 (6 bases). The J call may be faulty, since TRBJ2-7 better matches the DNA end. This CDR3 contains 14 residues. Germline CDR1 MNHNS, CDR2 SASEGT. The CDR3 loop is CAADLGWGVGEQYF. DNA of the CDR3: TGTGCCGCCGATTTGGGATGGGGGGTAGGCGAGCAGTACTTC.

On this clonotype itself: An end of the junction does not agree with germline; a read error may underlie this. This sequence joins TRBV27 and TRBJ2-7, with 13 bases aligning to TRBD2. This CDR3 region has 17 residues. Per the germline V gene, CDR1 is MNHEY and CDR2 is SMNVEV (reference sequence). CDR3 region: CASSLTTSGGPGYEQYF. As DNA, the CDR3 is TGCGCCAGCAGTTTGACGACTAGCGGGGGGCCGGGGTACGAGCAGTACTTC.